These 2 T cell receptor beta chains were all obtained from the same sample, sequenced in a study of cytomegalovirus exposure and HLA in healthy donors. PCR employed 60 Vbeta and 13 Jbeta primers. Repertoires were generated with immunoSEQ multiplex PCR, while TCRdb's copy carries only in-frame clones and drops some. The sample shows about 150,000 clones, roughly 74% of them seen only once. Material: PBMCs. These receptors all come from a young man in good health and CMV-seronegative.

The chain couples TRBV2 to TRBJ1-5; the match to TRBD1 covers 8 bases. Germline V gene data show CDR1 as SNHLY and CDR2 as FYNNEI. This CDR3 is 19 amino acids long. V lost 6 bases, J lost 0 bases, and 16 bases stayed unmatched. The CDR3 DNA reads TGTGCCAGCAGCGTCGTAGGGACAGGAGCTTCTTATAGCAATCAGCCCCAGCATTTT. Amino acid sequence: CASSVVGTGASYSNQPQHF.

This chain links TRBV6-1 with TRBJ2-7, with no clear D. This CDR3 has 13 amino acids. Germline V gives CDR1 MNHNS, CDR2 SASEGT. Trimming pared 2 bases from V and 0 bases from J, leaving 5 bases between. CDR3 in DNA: TGTGCCAGCAGTGAATCGGTCTCCTACGAGCAGTACTTC. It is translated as CASSESVSYEQYF.